Described below is a single T cell receptor (beta chain) sequence and its context. Its antigen remains unknown. Generated by immunoSEQ multiplex PCR, the TCRdb table keeps only in-frame clones and is missing some. The profile shows some 200,000 clones, approximately 91% of them singletons. This sample stems from a study of T cell responses to AZD1222 COVID-19 vaccine. The study, taken as a whole, reports: Spike-spanning, vaccine-associated CD4 TCRs were dominant at 160-218 and 743-854. There were mostly white British donors and more females than males, and clonal diversity was possibly underestimated. Sampling that yielded the repertoires occurred only after the peak T cell response. Baseline serology detected seropositivity in only a handful of AZD1222 recipients.

The receptor's source is an adult in good health. Sample: peripheral blood, taken on day 0 of AZD1222 vaccination.

The CDR3 loop is CASSLYTENTEAFF. In DNA form, the CDR3 reads TGTGCCAGCAGCTTATATACCGAGAACACTGAAGCTTTCTTT. V gene TRBV13 combines with J gene TRBJ1-1, with D uncertain. Germline-derived CDR1 and CDR2 are PRHDT and FYEKMQ (reference sequence). The ends were cut back, 2 bases at V and 1 base at J, with 8 bases in the middle. The CDR3 has 14 residues.